This entry is about one TCR beta chain. The CDR3 length is 15 residues. J gave up 3 bases and V 2 bases, and 4 bases lay outside the gene matches. The data derive from a study of blood T cell repertoires in COVID-19. Study summary: Sources were T cells, B-cell-depleted T cells, or PBMCs; the material itself was cDNA or gDNA.

The repertoire was sequenced with immunoSEQ multiplex PCR; TCRdb's copy has only in-frame clones and lacks some. The profile shows more than 120,000 clones, about 80% of them singletons. The chain uses TRBV23-1 and TRBJ2-1, with 7 positions matching TRBD2. TRBV23-1 is filed as an ORF, its function uncertain. The sequencing sample was made of peripheral blood. This receptor was obtained from a human donor in a cohort sampled during active COVID-19. The CDR3 loop is CASSQRPGGYNEQFF. DNA of the CDR3: TGCGCCAGCAGTCAACGGCCGGGGGGCTACAATGAGCAGTTCTTC.